This T cell receptor (beta chain) was profiled in a study of blood T cells in healthy people across ages. General study points: Leaving the PBMCs unsorted stopped any conclusive comparison of naive versus antigen-experienced cells. Naive CD4+ cell counts and diversity both ran higher in long-lived than in aged donors.

Primers used in a second PCR of about 6 to 11 cycles were a sample-barcoded 5' primer and a J-beta primer mix. MiXCR was run by TCRdb on the 5' RACE reads, yielding one entry per CDR3 protein. The table records approximately 900,000 distinct CDR3 sequences, almost 30% of them present only once. This clonotype has only a few counts. Its antigen remains unknown. Isolating PBMCs gave at least 7 million of these cells per sample. Germline V CDR1 and CDR2: DFQATT, SNEGSKA (reference sequence). CDR3 length: 18 amino acids. Trimming removed 0 bases from V and 5 bases from J, with 23 bases in between. These sequences were also reported in another study, on T cells of mothers and their children.

V gene TRBV20-1 combines with J gene TRBJ1-5, with D possibly being TRBD1 (5 bases). The sample was blood. The clonotype was recovered from a woman aged 35 to 49 in good health. Written as DNA, the CDR3 is TGCAGTGCTAGAGATAGGAAGCCGGGACGCAGACCTTATCAGCCCCAGCATTTT. Its translation is CSARDRKPGRRPYQPQHF.